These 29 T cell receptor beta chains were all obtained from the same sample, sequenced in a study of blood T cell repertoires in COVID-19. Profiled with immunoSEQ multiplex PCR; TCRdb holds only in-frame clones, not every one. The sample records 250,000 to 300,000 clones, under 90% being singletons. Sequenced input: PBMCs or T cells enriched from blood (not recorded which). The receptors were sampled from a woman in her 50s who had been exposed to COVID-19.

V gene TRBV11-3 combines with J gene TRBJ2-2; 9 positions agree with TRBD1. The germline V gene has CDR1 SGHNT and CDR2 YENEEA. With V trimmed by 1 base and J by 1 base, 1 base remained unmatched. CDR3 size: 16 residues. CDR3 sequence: CASSLGGQGNTGELFF. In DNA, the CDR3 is TGTGCCAGCAGCTTAGGGGGACAGGGGAACACCGGGGAGCTGTTTTTT.

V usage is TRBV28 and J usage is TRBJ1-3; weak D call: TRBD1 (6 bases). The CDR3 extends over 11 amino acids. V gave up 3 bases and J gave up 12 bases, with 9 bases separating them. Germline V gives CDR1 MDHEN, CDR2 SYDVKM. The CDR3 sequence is CASSFLTGIYF. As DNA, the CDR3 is TGTGCCAGCAGTTTTCTGACAGGCATATATTTT.

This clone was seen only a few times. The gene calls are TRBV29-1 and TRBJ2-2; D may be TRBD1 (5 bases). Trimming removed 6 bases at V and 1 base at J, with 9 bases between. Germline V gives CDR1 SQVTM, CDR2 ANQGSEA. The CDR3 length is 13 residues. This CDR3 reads CSVPDRNTGELFF. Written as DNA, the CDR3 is TGCAGCGTGCCAGACAGGAACACCGGGGAGCTGTTTTTT.

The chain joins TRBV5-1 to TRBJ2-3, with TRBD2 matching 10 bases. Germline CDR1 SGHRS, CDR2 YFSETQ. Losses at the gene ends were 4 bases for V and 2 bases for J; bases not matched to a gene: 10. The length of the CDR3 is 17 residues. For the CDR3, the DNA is TGCGCCAGCAGCGTAGCCCTGACTAGCGGGCTCACAGATACGCAGTATTTT. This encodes CASSVALTSGLTDTQYF.

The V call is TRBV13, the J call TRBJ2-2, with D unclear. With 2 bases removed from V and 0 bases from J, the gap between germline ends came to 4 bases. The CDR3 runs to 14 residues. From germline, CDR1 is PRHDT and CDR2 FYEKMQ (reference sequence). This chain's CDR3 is CASSLTANTGELFF. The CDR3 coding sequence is TGTGCCAGCAGCTTAACAGCGAACACCGGGGAGCTGTTTTTT.

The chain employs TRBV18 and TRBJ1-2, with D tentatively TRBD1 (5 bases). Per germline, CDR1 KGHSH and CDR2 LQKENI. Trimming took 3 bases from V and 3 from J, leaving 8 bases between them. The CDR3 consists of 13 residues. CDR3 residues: CASSPGQHYGYTF. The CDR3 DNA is TGTGCCAGCTCACCCGGACAACACTATGGCTACACCTTC.

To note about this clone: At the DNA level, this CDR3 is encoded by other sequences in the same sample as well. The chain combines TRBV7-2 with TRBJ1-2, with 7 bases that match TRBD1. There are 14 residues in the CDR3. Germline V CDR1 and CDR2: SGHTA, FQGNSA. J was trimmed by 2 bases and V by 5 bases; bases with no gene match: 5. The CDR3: CASSPQTGNYGYTF. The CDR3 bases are TGTGCCAGCAGCCCTCAGACAGGGAACTATGGCTACACCTTC.

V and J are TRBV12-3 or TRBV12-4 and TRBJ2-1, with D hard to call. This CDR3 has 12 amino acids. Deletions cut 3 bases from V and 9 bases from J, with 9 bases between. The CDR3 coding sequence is TGTGCCAGCAGTTTTAGTTTTGGTGAGCAGTTCTTC. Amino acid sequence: CASSFSFGEQFF.

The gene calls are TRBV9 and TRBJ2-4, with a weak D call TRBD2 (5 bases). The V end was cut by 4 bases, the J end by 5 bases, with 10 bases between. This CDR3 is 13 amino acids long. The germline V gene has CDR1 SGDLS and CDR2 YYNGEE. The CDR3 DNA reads TGTGCCAGCAGCTCCCCCGGGGAAAACATTCAGTACTTC. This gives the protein CASSSPGENIQYF. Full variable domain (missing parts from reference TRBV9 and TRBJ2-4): DSGVTQTPKHLITATGQRVTLRCSPRSGDLSVYWYQQSLDQGLQFLIQYYNGEERAKGNILERFSAQQFPDLHSELNLSSLELGDSALYFCASSSPGENIQYFGAGTRLSVL.

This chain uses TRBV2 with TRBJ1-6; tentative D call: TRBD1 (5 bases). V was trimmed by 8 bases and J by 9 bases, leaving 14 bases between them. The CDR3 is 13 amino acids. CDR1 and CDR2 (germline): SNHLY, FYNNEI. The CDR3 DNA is TGTGCCAGCCGGGCTCAAGGGGTTTCACCCCTCCACTTT. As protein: CASRAQGVSPLHF. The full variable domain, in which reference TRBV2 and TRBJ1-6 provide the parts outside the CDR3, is EPEVTQTPSHQVTQMGQEVILRCVPISNHLYFYWYRQILGQKVEFLVSFYNNEISEKSEIFDDQFSVERPDGSNFTLKIRSTKLEDSAMYFCASRAQGVSPLHFGNGTRLTVT.

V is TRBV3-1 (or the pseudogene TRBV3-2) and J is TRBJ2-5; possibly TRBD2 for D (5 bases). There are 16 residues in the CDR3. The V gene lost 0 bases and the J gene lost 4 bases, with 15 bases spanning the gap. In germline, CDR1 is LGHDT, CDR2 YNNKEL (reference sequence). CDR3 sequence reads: CASSQEPAPRVETQYF. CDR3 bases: TGTGCCAGCAGCCAAGAGCCAGCGCCGAGGGTAGAGACCCAGTACTTC.

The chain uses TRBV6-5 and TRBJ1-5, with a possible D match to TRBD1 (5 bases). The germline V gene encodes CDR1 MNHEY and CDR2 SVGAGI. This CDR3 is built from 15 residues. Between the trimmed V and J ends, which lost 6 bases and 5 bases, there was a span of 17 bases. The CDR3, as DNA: TGTGCCAGCAGACACGTTGACAGAGCCGATCAGCCCCAGCATTTT. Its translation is CASRHVDRADQPQHF.

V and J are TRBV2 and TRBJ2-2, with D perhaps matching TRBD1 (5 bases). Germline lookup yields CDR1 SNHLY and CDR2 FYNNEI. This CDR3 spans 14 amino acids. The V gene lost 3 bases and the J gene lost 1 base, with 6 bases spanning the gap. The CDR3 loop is CASSEQGNTGELFF. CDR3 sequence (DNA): TGTGCCAGCAGTGAGCAGGGGAACACCGGGGAGCTGTTTTTT. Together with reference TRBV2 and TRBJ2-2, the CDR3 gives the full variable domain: EPEVTQTPSHQVTQMGQEVILRCVPISNHLYFYWYRQILGQKVEFLVSFYNNEISEKSEIFDDQFSVERPDGSNFTLKIRSTKLEDSAMYFCASSEQGNTGELFFGEGSRLTVL.

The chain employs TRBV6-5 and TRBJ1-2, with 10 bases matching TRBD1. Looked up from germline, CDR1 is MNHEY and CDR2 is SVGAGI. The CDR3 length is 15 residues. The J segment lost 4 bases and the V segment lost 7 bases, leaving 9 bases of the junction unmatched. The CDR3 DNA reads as TGTGCCAGCACCACTCGGACAGGGGGTACCTATGGCTACACCTTC. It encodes CASTTRTGGTYGYTF.

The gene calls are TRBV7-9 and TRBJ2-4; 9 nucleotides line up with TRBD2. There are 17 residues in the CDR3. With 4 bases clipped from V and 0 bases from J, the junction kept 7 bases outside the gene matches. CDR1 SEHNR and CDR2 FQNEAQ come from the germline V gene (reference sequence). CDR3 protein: CASSSISGGLAKNIQYF. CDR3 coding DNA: TGTGCCAGCAGCTCGATTAGCGGGGGACTAGCCAAAAACATTCAGTACTTC.

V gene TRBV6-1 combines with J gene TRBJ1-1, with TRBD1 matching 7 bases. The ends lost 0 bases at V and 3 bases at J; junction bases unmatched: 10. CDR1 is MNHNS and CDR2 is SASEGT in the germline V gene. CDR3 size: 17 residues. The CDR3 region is CASSEASTGDWDTEAFF. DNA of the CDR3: TGTGCCAGCAGTGAAGCAAGTACAGGGGATTGGGACACTGAAGCTTTCTTT.

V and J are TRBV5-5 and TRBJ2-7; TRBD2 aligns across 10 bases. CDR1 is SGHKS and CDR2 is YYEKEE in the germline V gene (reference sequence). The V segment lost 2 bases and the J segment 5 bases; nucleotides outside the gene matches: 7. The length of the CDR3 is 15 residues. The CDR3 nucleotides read TGTGCCAGCAGCTTAACTAGCGGGGCGTTTAACGAGCAGTACTTC. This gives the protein CASSLTSGAFNEQYF.

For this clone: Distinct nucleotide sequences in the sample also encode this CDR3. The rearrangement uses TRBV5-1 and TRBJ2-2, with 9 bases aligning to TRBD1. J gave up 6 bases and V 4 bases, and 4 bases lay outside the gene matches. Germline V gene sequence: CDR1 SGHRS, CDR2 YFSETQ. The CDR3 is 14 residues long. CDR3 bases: TGCGCCAGCAGCCGGGGACAGGGCGCCGGGGAGCTGTTTTTT. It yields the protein CASSRGQGAGELFF.

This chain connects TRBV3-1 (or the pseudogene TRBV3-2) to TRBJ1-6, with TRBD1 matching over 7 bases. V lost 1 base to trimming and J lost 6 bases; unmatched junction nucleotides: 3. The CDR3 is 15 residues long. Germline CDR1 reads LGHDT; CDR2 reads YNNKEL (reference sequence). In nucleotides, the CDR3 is TGTGCCAGCAGCCAAGTAGGGGGCAGTAATTCACCCCTCCACTTT. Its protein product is CASSQVGGSNSPLHF.

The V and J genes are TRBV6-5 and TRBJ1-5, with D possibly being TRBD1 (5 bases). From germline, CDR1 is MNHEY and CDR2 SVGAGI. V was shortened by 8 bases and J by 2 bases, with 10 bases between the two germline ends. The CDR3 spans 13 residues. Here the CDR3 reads CASQGAGNQPQHF. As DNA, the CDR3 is TGTGCCAGCCAGGGTGCGGGCAATCAGCCCCAGCATTTT.

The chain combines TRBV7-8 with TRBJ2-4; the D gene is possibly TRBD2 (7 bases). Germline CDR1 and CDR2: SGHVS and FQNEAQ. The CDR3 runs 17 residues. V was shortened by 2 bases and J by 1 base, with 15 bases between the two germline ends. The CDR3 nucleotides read TGTGCCAGCAGCTTATGGGGGGGGGCTTCGGCCAAAAACATTCAGTACTTC. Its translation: CASSLWGGASAKNIQYF.

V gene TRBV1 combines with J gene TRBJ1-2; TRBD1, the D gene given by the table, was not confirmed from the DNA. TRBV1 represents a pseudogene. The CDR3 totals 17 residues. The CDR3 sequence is CTSSQAGGNGSNYGYTF. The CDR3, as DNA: TGCACCAGCAGCCAAGCAGGGGGGAACGGGTCTAACTATGGCTACACCTTC.

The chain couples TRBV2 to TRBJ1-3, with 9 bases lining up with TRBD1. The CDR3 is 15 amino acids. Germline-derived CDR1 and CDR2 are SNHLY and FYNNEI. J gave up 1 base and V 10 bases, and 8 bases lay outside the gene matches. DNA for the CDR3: TGTGCCACCCGGCAGGGACAGGGATCTGGAAACACCATATATTTT. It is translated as CATRQGQGSGNTIYF.

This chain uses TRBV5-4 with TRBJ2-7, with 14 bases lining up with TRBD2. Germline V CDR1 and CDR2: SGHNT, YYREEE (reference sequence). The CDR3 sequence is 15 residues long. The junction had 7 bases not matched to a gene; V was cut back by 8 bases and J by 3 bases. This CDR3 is CASEGLAGVNYEQYF. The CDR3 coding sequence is TGTGCCAGTGAGGGACTAGCGGGGGTGAACTACGAGCAGTACTTC.

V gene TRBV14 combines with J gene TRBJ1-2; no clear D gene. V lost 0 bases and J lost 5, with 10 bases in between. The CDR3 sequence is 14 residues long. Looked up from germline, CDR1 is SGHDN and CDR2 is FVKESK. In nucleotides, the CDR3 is TGTGCCAGCAGCCAAGACCTAAGTATTTATGGCTACACCTTC. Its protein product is CASSQDLSIYGYTF.

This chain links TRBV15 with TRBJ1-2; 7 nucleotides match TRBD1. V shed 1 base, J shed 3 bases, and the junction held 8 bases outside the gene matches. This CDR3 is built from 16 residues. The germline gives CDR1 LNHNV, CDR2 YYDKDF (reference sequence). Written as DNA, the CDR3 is TGTGCCACCAGCAGAGTCCGACAGGGAAGCGACTATGGCTACACCTTC. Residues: CATSRVRQGSDYGYTF.

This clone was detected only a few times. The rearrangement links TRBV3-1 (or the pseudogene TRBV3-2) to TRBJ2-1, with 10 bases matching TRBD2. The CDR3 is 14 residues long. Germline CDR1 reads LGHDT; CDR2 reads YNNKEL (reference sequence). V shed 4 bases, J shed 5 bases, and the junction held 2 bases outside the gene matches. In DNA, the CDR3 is TGTGCCAGCAGCCGGACTAGCGGACACAATGAGCAGTTCTTC. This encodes CASSRTSGHNEQFF.

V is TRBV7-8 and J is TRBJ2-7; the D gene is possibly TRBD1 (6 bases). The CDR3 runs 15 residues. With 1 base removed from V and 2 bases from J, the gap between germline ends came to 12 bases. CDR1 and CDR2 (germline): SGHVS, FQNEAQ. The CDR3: CASSLDVDRPYEQYF. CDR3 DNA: TGTGCCAGCAGCTTAGATGTGGACAGACCCTACGAGCAGTACTTC.

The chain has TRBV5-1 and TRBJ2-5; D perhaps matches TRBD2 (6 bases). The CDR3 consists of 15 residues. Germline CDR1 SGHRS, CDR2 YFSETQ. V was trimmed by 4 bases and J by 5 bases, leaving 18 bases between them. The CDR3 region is CASSASGGGGETQYF. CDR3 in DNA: TGCGCCAGCAGCGCATCAGGAGGCGGAGGGGAGACCCAGTACTTC.